Listed below are T cell receptor beta chains from one sample, sequenced in a study of cytomegalovirus exposure and HLA in healthy donors. Produced via immunoSEQ multiplex PCR; TCRdb's table is partial and in-frame only. The data include about 120,000 clones; the top ten clones carry 6.8%. Sample: PBMCs. Every receptor here comes from a man aged 40-49 years in good health and CMV-seropositive. Each CDR3 is given with its conserved first and last residue. The order of the fields is J gene, D gene, V gene, CDR3 protein, CDR3 DNA. A D gene is named only where the DNA matches it firmly.

>TRBJ1-3|TRBD1|TRBV15
CATSPRDRGNTIYF
TGTGCCACCAGCCCTCGGGACAGGGGGAACACCATATATTTT
>TRBJ2-7|.|TRBV6-5
CASSFTGSAYEQYF
TGTGCCAGCAGTTTTACAGGTTCCGCCTACGAGCAGTACTTC
>TRBJ2-7|.|TRBV29-1
CSVETLALGEQYF
TGCAGCGTTGAAACACTAGCTCTGGGCGAGCAGTACTTC
>TRBJ2-2|.|TRBV13
CASSTDRQGTTGELFF
TGTGCCAGCAGTACCGACCGCCAGGGTACTACCGGGGAGCTGTTTTTT
>TRBJ2-6|.|TRBV10-3
CAISARGSGSGANVLTF
TGTGCCATCAGTGCGAGAGGGAGTGGGTCTGGGGCCAACGTCCTGACTTTC
>TRBJ2-1|TRBD2|TRBV9
CASSVEGLASEQFF
TGTGCCAGCAGCGTAGAGGGACTAGCGAGTGAGCAGTTCTTC
>TRBJ1-1|TRBD1|TRBV5-4
CASSLRTGNTEAFF
TGTGCCAGCAGCTTGCGGACAGGGAACACTGAAGCTTTCTTT
>TRBJ2-2|TRBD1|TRBV9
CASSPPGQGFRGELFF
TGTGCCAGCAGCCCCCCGGGACAGGGGTTTCGCGGGGAGCTGTTTTTT
>TRBJ2-3|TRBD2|TRBV5-1
CASSLAVGLAGSDTQYF
TGCGCCAGCAGCTTGGCCGTCGGACTAGCGGGATCAGATACGCAGTATTTT
>TRBJ2-2|.|TRBV7-9
CASSLGLSAGELFF
TGTGCCAGCAGCCTAGGACTAAGCGCCGGGGAGCTGTTTTTT
>TRBJ1-5|.|TRBV27
CASSNYRDSNQPQHF
TGTGCCAGCAGTAACTACAGGGATAGCAATCAGCCCCAGCATTTT
>TRBJ2-2|.|TRBV6-1
CASSPAGPNTGELFF
TGTGCCAGCAGTCCGGCGGGACCGAACACCGGGGAGCTGTTTTTT
>TRBJ2-5|TRBD1|TRBV6-5
CASSMGQQETQYF
TGTGCCAGCAGTATGGGACAGCAAGAGACCCAGTACTTC
>TRBJ1-2|TRBD1|TRBV9
CASSATEWDSGYTF
TGTGCCAGCAGCGCGACGGAATGGGACAGTGGCTACACCTTC
>TRBJ2-7|.|TRBV7-8
CASSSRGQSSSYEQYF
TGTGCCAGCAGCTCCCGCGGACAGTCCAGCTCCTACGAGCAGTACTTC
>TRBJ2-1|TRBD2|TRBV28
CASTPIAGVGEQFF
TGTGCCAGCACCCCCATAGCGGGAGTCGGTGAGCAGTTCTTC
>TRBJ2-5|TRBD1|TRBV27
CASSLEPGDRRKETQYF
TGTGCCAGCAGTTTAGAGCCCGGGGACAGAAGAAAAGAGACCCAGTACTTC
>TRBJ2-3|.|TRBV6-1
CASSVRQVDTQYF
TGTGCCAGCAGTGTTCGTCAGGTGGATACGCAGTATTTT
>TRBJ2-2|TRBD2|TRBV5-4
CASSFLAGHTGELFF
TGTGCCAGCAGCTTTTTAGCGGGACACACCGGGGAGCTGTTTTTT
>TRBJ2-3|.|TRBV28
CASRTFRNTDTQYF
TGTGCCAGCAGAACATTTCGAAACACAGATACGCAGTATTTT
>TRBJ2-7|TRBD1|TRBV28
CASSPGTGGGQEQYF
TGTGCCAGCAGTCCCGGGACAGGGGGCGGACAGGAGCAGTACTTC
>TRBJ2-5|.|TRBV10-2
CASSPLLGAETQYF
TGCGCCAGCAGCCCCCTCCTAGGGGCAGAGACCCAGTACTTC
>TRBJ2-7|.|TRBV11-2
CASSLTLQGNEQYF
TGTGCCAGCAGCTTAACTCTCCAGGGGAACGAGCAGTACTTC
>TRBJ2-1|.|TRBV28
CASSTPAGRIPNEQFF
TGTGCCAGCAGTACCCCGGCAGGGAGGATCCCCAATGAGCAGTTCTTC
>TRBJ2-5|TRBD2|TRBV5-8
CASSPSQRGWTQYF
TGTGCCAGCAGTCCTAGCCAGCGGGGGTGGACCCAGTACTTC